The present entry profiles one TCR beta chain with its context. The data stem from a study of cytomegalovirus exposure and HLA in healthy donors. PCR involved 60 Vbeta and 13 Jbeta primers. Assay used: immunoSEQ multiplex PCR; TCRdb lists only in-frame clones, some missing. The sample's table shows roughly 120,000 clones. Those who donated were healthy bone marrow donors. Germline V gene sequence: CDR1 GTSNPN, CDR2 SVGIG (reference sequence). The CDR3 spans 13 residues. V was clipped by 1 base and J by 5 bases, with 9 bases between them. Specimen: PBMCs. The chain couples TRBV30 to TRBJ1-5, with D tentatively TRBD1 (5 bases). The sequence was collected from a man aged 18 to 35 in good health and CMV-seronegative. The CDR3 sequence: CAWSAGRDQPQHF. The DNA for the CDR3 is TGTGCCTGGAGTGCAGGGCGCGATCAGCCCCAGCATTTT.